The sequence of this T cell receptor (beta chain) was determined in a study of shared clonotypes between healthy human individuals. To note about this clone: Its antigen is as yet unknown.

The germline V gene encodes CDR1 LNHDA and CDR2 SQIVND (reference sequence). The CDR3 loop spans 14 amino acids. V was cut by 3 bases and J by 6 bases, with 12 bases left in between. The data were produced by immunoSEQ multiplex PCR, yet TCRdb's version contains in-frame clones alone and is incomplete. The profile shows 2 million to 2.5 million clones, approximately 93% of them singletons. Regarding the study as a whole: Roughly 5% of naive CD4 clonotypes were common to a handful of donors.

A CD45RA-negative memory subset and a CD45RA+ naive subset were separated from the CD4+ cells. Sequencing was done on a sample of naive CD4+ T cells from PBMCs. Sample subset: CD45RA+ positively selected. The sequence came from a man aged 18 to 35 in good health. Some clones in this sample may be carry-over from other donors' samples. The V and J genes are TRBV19 and TRBJ1-5; D is possibly TRBD1 (6 bases). CDR3 residues: CASSIGGQPQPQHF. Here the CDR3 DNA reads TGTGCCAGTAGTATTGGGGGGCAGCCTCAGCCCCAGCATTTT.